The TCR beta chain under discussion was sequenced for a study of blood T cell repertoires in COVID-19. As for the study in general: There were acute and convalescent COVID-19 samples, and they came from the United States, Italy and Spain. T cells, B-cell-depleted T cells, or PBMCs provided the cDNA or gDNA that served as material.

As originally analysed: Cell counts per sample came from amplifying reference gene primers. Using immunoSEQ multiplex PCR, the repertoire was profiled, and TCRdb retains in-frame clones only, with some absent. Clone size and V and J calls were adopted from that table, with D and trimming inferred from the DNA. The data hold 93,000 or so clones, with over 75% observed a single time. Between the trimmed V and J ends, which lost 3 bases and 4 bases, there was a span of 9 bases. The CDR3 consists of 14 residues. CDR1 is KGHSH, CDR2 LQKENI, per germline. Regarding this clone: The sample holds other DNA sequences that translate to the same CDR3.

The TCR originated in a human donor in a cohort sampled during active or convalescent COVID-19. Specimen: peripheral blood. The chain uses TRBV18 and TRBJ1-4; D may be TRBD1 (6 bases). In DNA, the CDR3 is TGTGCCAGCTCACCGGGACAAGATAATGAAAAACTGTTTTTT. Encoded protein: CASSPGQDNEKLFF.